This is a list of T cell receptor beta chains from one sample in a study of human T cells and chemical hapten exposure. TCRdb itself ran the 5' RACE reads through MiXCR, one entry per CDR3 protein. The data show about 140,000 distinct CDR3 sequences, around 4% seen once. The receptor source for this set is a female donor in good health. CDR3s include the opening cysteine and the closing phenylalanine or tryptophan.

V gene	J gene	CDR3 protein
TRBV27	TRBJ1-3	CASTRSGNTIYF
TRBV25-1	TRBJ1-4	CASQDSTNEKLFF
TRBV29-1	TRBJ2-7	CSVLAGPSSYEQYF
TRBV12-3/TRBV12-4	TRBJ2-3	CASRRDRVSTDTQYF
TRBV5-4	TRBJ2-1	CASSPVPGRTGYNEQFF
TRBV12-3/TRBV12-4	TRBJ1-2	CASIRPGQNIHGYTF
TRBV7-2	TRBJ2-3	CASSKSLSGGAITDTQYF
TRBV15	TRBJ1-1	CATSRSLVLEGVRTEAFF
TRBV6-1	TRBJ2-3	CAISLDRVADTQYF
TRBV12-3/TRBV12-4	TRBJ1-5	CASSQGTAHQPQHF
TRBV20-1	TRBJ2-1	CSARRTGAFVEQFF
TRBV6-5	TRBJ2-5	CASRLAGVQETQYF
TRBV20-1	TRBJ2-1	CSALRDRGDEQFF